This passage covers 19 T cell receptor beta chains from one sample sequenced in a study of T cell responses to AZD1222 COVID-19 vaccine. Clones were read by immunoSEQ multiplex PCR, and TCRdb kept only the in-frame ones, dropping some. The sample records more than 95,000 clones, around 85% being singletons. Sequencing used peripheral blood, obtained 28 days after the second AZD1222 dose. The receptors were gathered from an adult who received the AZD1222 COVID-19 vaccine.

V and J are TRBV25-1 and TRBJ2-5, with D perhaps being TRBD1 or TRBD2 (5 bases each). Trimming removed 5 bases from V and 1 base from J, with 17 bases in between. The CDR3 totals 16 residues. In germline, CDR1 is MGHDK, CDR2 SYGVNS. The CDR3 DNA sequence: TGTGCCAGCAGTAGGGGATGGGAGACGCTCCAAGAGACCCAGTACTTC. This translates into CASSRGWETLQETQYF. The complete variable domain, with remaining parts taken from reference TRBV25-1 and TRBJ2-5, reads EADIYQTPRYLVIGTGKKITLECSQTMGHDKMYWYQQDPGMELHLIHYSYGVNSTEKGDLSSESTVSRIRTEHFPLTLESARPSHTSQYLCASSRGWETLQETQYFGPGTRLLVL.

The genes are TRBV30 and TRBJ1-1, with D perhaps TRBD1 (5 bases). The CDR3 length is 14 residues. The germline V and J ends were trimmed by 1 base and 2 bases, with 11 bases remaining between them. Germline lookup yields CDR1 GTSNPN and CDR2 SVGIG (reference sequence). The CDR3 sequence is CAWSAGTPNTEAFF. The CDR3 DNA reads as TGTGCCTGGAGTGCCGGGACGCCCAACACTGAAGCTTTCTTT.

The V gene is TRBV29-1, the J gene TRBJ1-5, with unresolved D. The CDR3 loop spans 13 amino acids. Trimming took off 4 bases at V and 0 bases at J, with 7 bases between the two ends. In germline, CDR1 is SQVTM, CDR2 ANQGSEA. DNA of the CDR3: TGCAGCGTTGGGTTGTATAGCAATCAGCCCCAGCATTTT. As protein: CSVGLYSNQPQHF.

V usage is TRBV6-2 or TRBV6-3 and J usage is TRBJ1-4; 7 positions match TRBD1. Germline trimming cut 6 bases from V and 8 bases from J; bases unmatched to any gene: 6. The germline V gene has CDR1 MNHEY and CDR2 SVGEGT. CDR3 size: 13 residues. The CDR3 spells CASSRGQREKLFF. CDR3 DNA sequence: TGTGCCAGCAGCCGGGGACAGCGAGAAAAACTGTTTTTT.

J is TRBJ1-1 and V is TRBV7-8; D is possibly TRBD1 (5 bases). The CDR3 is 11 amino acids. Germline loops: CDR1 SGHVS, CDR2 FQNEAQ. The germline V and J ends were trimmed by 4 bases and 8 bases, with 8 bases remaining between them. CDR3 sequence: CASSSGQEAFF. In DNA, the CDR3 is TGTGCCAGCAGCTCAGGACAAGAAGCTTTCTTT.

This chain joins TRBV4-1 and TRBJ1-1; 12 bases map to TRBD1. V lost 1 base to trimming and J lost 4 bases; unmatched junction nucleotides: 10. CDR1 is MGHRA, CDR2 YSYEKL, per germline. The CDR3 length is 18 residues. The CDR3 sequence is CASSQAITGTGGGTEAFF. CDR3 nucleotide sequence: TGCGCCAGCAGCCAAGCAATAACCGGGACAGGGGGCGGCACTGAAGCTTTCTTT.

This chain uses TRBV7-7 with TRBJ1-4, with a possible D match to TRBD1 (6 bases). The ends were cut back, 5 bases at V and 3 bases at J, with 13 bases in the middle. CDR1 and CDR2 from the germline V gene are SSHAT and FNYEAQ (reference sequence). The CDR3 length is 15 residues. The CDR3 DNA sequence: TGTGCCAGCAGCCAAACAGGGTCGCCTAATGAAAAACTGTTTTTT. It is translated as CASSQTGSPNEKLFF.

This clone was seen once. The genes are TRBV7-9 and TRBJ2-2; perhaps D is TRBD1 or TRBD2 (5 bases each). CDR3 length equals 15 residues. Germline V gene lookup returns CDR1 SEHNR and CDR2 FQNEAQ (reference sequence). V was cut by 5 bases and J by 0 bases, with 10 bases left in between. The CDR3 DNA sequence: TGTGCCAGCAGCCGACGGGGACCGAACACCGGGGAGCTGTTTTTT. It codes for CASSRRGPNTGELFF.

This clone occurred a few times. The chain employs TRBV9 and TRBJ1-5; TRBD1 matches at 7 bases. Germline trimming cut 4 bases from V and 3 bases from J; bases unmatched to any gene: 7. Looked up from germline, CDR1 is SGDLS and CDR2 is YYNGEE. This CDR3 is 15 amino acids long. Here the CDR3 DNA reads TGTGCCAGCAGCTCCCAGGGGGTCCTCAATCAGCCCCAGCATTTT. Amino acids: CASSSQGVLNQPQHF.

The chain recombines TRBV27 with TRBJ2-5, with no clear D. This CDR3 comprises 13 residues. V was clipped by 5 bases and J by 8 bases, with 15 bases between them. The germline gives CDR1 MNHEY, CDR2 SMNVEV (reference sequence). CDR3 nucleotide sequence: TGTGCCAGCAGTCCTAAAGCCCCCGAAACCCAGTACTTC. Its translation is CASSPKAPETQYF.

The chain has TRBV14 and TRBJ1-2; D is unresolved. V lost 3 bases, J lost 8 bases, and 13 bases lay in between. Per the germline V gene, CDR1 is SGHDN and CDR2 is FVKESK. The CDR3 is 13 residues long. The CDR3 loop reads CASSHDPLGGYTF. The CDR3, as DNA: TGTGCCAGCAGCCACGACCCCTTGGGAGGCTACACCTTC.

J is TRBJ1-2 and V is TRBV25-1; 7 nucleotides line up with TRBD1. This CDR3 region has 12 residues. J lost 4 bases, V lost 7 bases, and 3 bases had no gene match. Looked up from germline, CDR1 is MGHDK and CDR2 is SYGVNS. CDR3 DNA: TGTGCCAGCACGACAGGGCTCTATGGCTACACCTTC. It translates to CASTTGLYGYTF.

The chain recombines TRBV6-1 with TRBJ1-6; D gene uncertain. With 3 bases removed from V and 4 bases from J, the gap between germline ends came to 4 bases. The germline V gene encodes CDR1 MNHNS and CDR2 SASEGT. The CDR3 totals 13 residues. The CDR3 protein is CASSDGYNSPLHF. CDR3 in DNA: TGTGCCAGCAGTGATGGATATAATTCACCCCTCCACTTT.

The V call is TRBV24-1, the J call TRBJ2-1; D gene uncertain. The CDR3 has 14 amino acids. Per germline, CDR1 KGHDR and CDR2 SFDVKD. The V end was cut by 4 bases, the J end by 1 base, with 7 bases between. Written as DNA, the CDR3 is TGTGCCACCAGTGAGGGGTTGTCCTACAATGAGCAGTTCTTC. It codes for CATSEGLSYNEQFF.

The V gene is TRBV7-9, the J gene TRBJ1-6; tentatively, D is TRBD1 (5 bases). V lost 2 bases and J lost 12, with 5 bases in between. Germline CDR1 and CDR2: SEHNR and FQNEAQ (reference sequence). The CDR3 sequence is 11 residues long. The chain's CDR3 is CASSLQGPLHF. In DNA, the CDR3 is TGTGCCAGCAGCTTACAGGGACCCCTCCACTTT.

The gene calls are TRBV15 and TRBJ2-7, with D perhaps TRBD1 (5 bases). V was trimmed by 2 bases and J by 3 bases, leaving 11 bases between them. The CDR3 runs to 14 residues. Germline V gene sequence: CDR1 LNHNV, CDR2 YYDKDF (reference sequence). The CDR3 is CATSRPAQGYEQYF. Here the CDR3 DNA reads TGTGCCACCAGCAGACCGGCGCAGGGCTACGAGCAGTACTTC.

The chain is built from TRBV15 and TRBJ1-5, with D perhaps TRBD1 (5 bases). The CDR3 is 17 amino acids. Per germline, CDR1 LNHNV and CDR2 YYDKDF (reference sequence). The V and J ends lost 5 bases and 0 bases respectively, with 17 bases between them. CDR3 nucleotide sequence: TGTGCCACCAGCGGGGAAAAAGGGGAGGATAGCAATCAGCCCCAGCATTTT. This translates into CATSGEKGEDSNQPQHF.

The chain joins TRBV3-1 (or the pseudogene TRBV3-2) to TRBJ1-1; 8 nucleotides line up with TRBD1. The V gene end was trimmed by 3 bases and the J gene end by 9 bases; junction bases not matched to a gene: 3. Germline V gene data show CDR1 as LGHDT and CDR2 as YNNKEL (reference sequence). CDR3 size: 12 residues. The CDR3, as DNA: TGTGCCAGCAGCCATCGCAGGGGGCAAGCTTTCTTT. It encodes CASSHRRGQAFF.

The chain employs TRBV5-1 and TRBJ2-7; 9 nucleotides match TRBD2. CDR1 is SGHRS and CDR2 is YFSETQ in the germline V gene. Trimming removed 2 bases from V and 1 base from J; junction bases left unmatched: 1. CDR3 length: 14 amino acids. The CDR3 loop reads CASSLAGGSYEQYF. The CDR3 DNA sequence: TGCGCCAGCAGCTTAGCGGGGGGATCCTACGAGCAGTACTTC.